This TCR beta chain was documented in a study of regulatory T cells in long-lasting Graves disease. V was shortened by 4 bases and J by 4 bases, with 14 bases between the two germline ends. The CDR3 consists of 15 residues. Germline CDR1 and CDR2: SNHLY and FYNNEI. On this clonotype: Its antigen remains unknown. This could be a read error, since a much larger clone is one nucleotide away.

Study results and limitations: Preferential use of TRBV28, TRBJ1-2 and TRBJ2-5 was seen in persistent disease. Patients whose Graves' disease persisted exhibited lower TCR diversity than those newly diagnosed.

Time point given: persistent/refractory GD, antithyroid drugs over 5 years with positive TRAb. Making the TCR library involved RNA that had been extracted from PBMCs. Arm-PCR of CDR3 regions and iRepertoire HTBI primers were the basis on which TCR beta libraries were built. Per the original data handling: Across samples, 60 or so TRBV and some 13 TRBJ segments were found. TCRdb called the multiplex PCR reads again in MiXCR, with one record for every CDR3 protein. Clone size and V and J calls follow TCRdb, not the original study. This table holds 500,000 to 800,000 distinct CDR3 sequences, 30% found once.

The sample consisted of peripheral blood mononuclear cells (PBMCs), taken when the disease was refractory, from a patient treated with antithyroid drugs. This chain links TRBV2 with TRBJ1-5; a possible D gene is TRBD1 (6 bases). The receptor comes from a female donor with Graves disease. The DNA of the CDR3 is TGTGCCAGCAGTGGTGGGACATCTTCTAATCAGCCCCAGCATTTT. Its translation: CASSGGTSSNQPQHF.